The 4 T cell receptor beta chains presented below share a single source sample, sequenced in a study of read filtering for tumor transcriptome and immune sequencing. Molecular barcoded adaptors covering alpha/delta and beta/gamma chains were used on around 400 ng RNA. Each CDR3 protein gets one entry after TCRdb re-called the reads with MiXCR. The table shows 100,000 to 150,000 distinct CDR3 sequences, with around 14% occurring only once. Specimen: a population of CD138-negative cells sorted from bone marrow. The receptors originated from a donor aged 40 or older with multiple myeloma.

The J gene is TRBJ2-7, the V gene TRBV11-2, with D possibly called TRBD1 or TRBD2 (5 bases each). Trimming left V 1 base short and J 5 bases short, with 9 bases between. CDR1 and CDR2 (germline): SGHAT, FQNNGV. This CDR3 spans 13 amino acids. This CDR3 is CASSLARDDEQYF. The CDR3 nucleotides read TGTGCCAGCAGCTTAGCCAGGGACGACGAGCAGTACTTC. Combining the CDR3 with reference TRBV11-2 and TRBJ2-7 gives the whole variable domain EAGVAQSPRYKIIEKRQSVAFWCNPISGHATLYWYQQILGQGPKLLIQFQNNGVVDDSQLPKDRFSAERLKGVDSTLKIQPAKLEDSAVYLCASSLARDDEQYFGPGTRLTVT.

Worth noting for this clonotype: Being one base from a much bigger clone, this may be a read error. This chain connects TRBV20-1 to TRBJ1-5; 9 positions agree with TRBD1. CDR1 is DFQATT, CDR2 SNEGSKA, per germline (reference sequence). Losses at the gene ends were 5 bases for V and 5 bases for J; bases not matched to a gene: 4. The CDR3 covers 13 residues. The CDR3 nucleotides are TGCAGTGCTCACAGGGGGCGGCATCAGCCCCAGCATTTT. As protein: CSAHRGRHQPQHF.

As for this clonotype: Lacking the conserved final phenylalanine or tryptophan, this CDR3 likely reflects a read error. The DNA is omitted, as the CDR3 cannot be located on it reliably, and the CDR3 follows TCRdb's listing. The chain recombines TRBV9 with TRBJ2-1; the D segment call TRBD2 is taken from the table without a DNA check. Germline values: CDR1 SGDLS, CDR2 YYNGEE. The CDR3 numbers 16 amino acids, ends counted. The chain's CDR3 is CASSVESSGIYNEQLC.

This clonotype was recorded at least ten times. The gene calls are TRBV5-8 and TRBJ2-1, with TRBD2 matching 14 bases. The CDR3 is 15 residues long. Germline V gene data show CDR1 as SGHTS and CDR2 as YDEGEE. V dropped 3 bases and J dropped 9; count of bases not matched to a gene: 5. The CDR3 here is CASSSTSGRVGEQFF. Written as DNA, the CDR3 is TGTGCCAGCAGCTCGACTAGCGGGAGGGTTGGTGAGCAGTTCTTC.